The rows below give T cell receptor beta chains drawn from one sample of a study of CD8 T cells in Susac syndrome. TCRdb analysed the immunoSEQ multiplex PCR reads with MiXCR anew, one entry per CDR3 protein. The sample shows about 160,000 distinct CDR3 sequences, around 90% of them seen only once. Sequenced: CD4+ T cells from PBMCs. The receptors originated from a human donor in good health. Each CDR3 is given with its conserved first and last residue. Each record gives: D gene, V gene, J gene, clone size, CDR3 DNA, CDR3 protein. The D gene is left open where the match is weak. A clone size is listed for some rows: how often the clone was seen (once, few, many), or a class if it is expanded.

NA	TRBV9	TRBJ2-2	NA	TGTGCCAGCAGCGCCGGGGCGGTCGGCACCGGGGAGCTGTTTTTT	CASSAGAVGTGELFF
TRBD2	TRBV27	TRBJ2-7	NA	TGTGCCAGCAGGGGCACCGGGACTAGCGGGAGGCGAGGGGACGAGCAGTACTTC	CASRGTGTSGRRGDEQYF
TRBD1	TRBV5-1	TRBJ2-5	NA	TGCGCCAGCAGCTTGGCCCTGACAGGGGAAGAGACCCAGTACTTC	CASSLALTGEETQYF
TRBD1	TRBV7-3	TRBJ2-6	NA	TGTGCCAGCAGCTTGATGACAGGGAAATTACCTGGGGCCAACGTCCTGACTTTC	CASSLMTGKLPGANVLTF
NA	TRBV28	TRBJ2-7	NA	TGTGCCAGCAGTTCGGAGGCTGGGGGGAGGACCTCCTACGAGCAGTACTTC	CASSSEAGGRTSYEQYF
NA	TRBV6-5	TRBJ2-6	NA	TGTGCCAGCAGTTACGGCGGGCAGGGTCGCACGTCGGGGGCCAACGTCCTGACTTTC	CASSYGGQGRTSGANVLTF
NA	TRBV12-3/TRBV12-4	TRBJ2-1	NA	TGTGCCAGCAGTTTTAGTGCGGGGACGCCGTTCTTC	CASSFSAGTPFF
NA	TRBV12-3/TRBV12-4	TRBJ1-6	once	TGTGCCAGCAGCCGCCGGGGGGGGGCCCATAATTCACCCCTCCACTTT	CASSRRGGAHNSPLHF
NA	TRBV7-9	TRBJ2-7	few	TGTGCCAGCAGCTTACAGGGTGGGTCCTACGAGCAGTACTTC	CASSLQGGSYEQYF
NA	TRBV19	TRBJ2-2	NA	TGTGCCAGTAGTATCCAGATGACCGGGGAGCTGTTTTTT	CASSIQMTGELFF
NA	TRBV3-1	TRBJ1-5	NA	TGTGCCAGCAGCCAAGATCGGATGCAGCCCCAGCATTTT	CASSQDRMQPQHF
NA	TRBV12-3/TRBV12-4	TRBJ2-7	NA	TGTGCCAGCAGTGACCGGGACGGATTCTACGAGCAGTACTTC	CASSDRDGFYEQYF
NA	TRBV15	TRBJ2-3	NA	TGTGCCACCAGCAGAGCGGGAATCGCAGATACGCAGTATTTT	CATSRAGIADTQYF
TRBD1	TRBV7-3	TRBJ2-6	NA	TGTGCCAGCAGCTTAACGGGACAGGGGGCTGGGGCCAACGTCCTGACTTTC	CASSLTGQGAGANVLTF
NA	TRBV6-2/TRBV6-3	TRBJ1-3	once	TGTGCCAGCGCGGCTCCGGGAAACACCATATATTTT	CASAAPGNTIYF
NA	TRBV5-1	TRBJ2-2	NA	TGCGCCAGCAGGAACCGGACCGGGCGGTTTCCCGGGGAGCTGTTTTTT	CASRNRTGRFPGELFF
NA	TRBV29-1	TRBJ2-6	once	TGCAGCGTAGTACACGGCTCTGGGGCCAACGTCCTGACTTTC	CSVVHGSGANVLTF
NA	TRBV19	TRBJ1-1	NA	TGTGCCAGTATGGAGACAGGCGACCTTACTGAAGCTTTCTTT	CASMETGDLTEAFF
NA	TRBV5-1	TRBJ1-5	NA	TGCGCCAGCAGCAACGGACAGAATCAGCCCCAGCATTTT	CASSNGQNQPQHF
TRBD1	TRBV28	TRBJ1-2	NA	TGTGCCAGCAGGATTGGGGGACAGGGGACCTATGGCTACACCTTC	CASRIGGQGTYGYTF
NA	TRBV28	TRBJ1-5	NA	TGTGCCAGCAGTTTATTTCGGGGTAGGGAGGCCCAGCATTTT	CASSLFRGREAQHF
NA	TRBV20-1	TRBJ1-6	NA	TGCAGTGCCTCGATGGGGGGGGGCAATTCACCCCTCCACTTT	CSASMGGGNSPLHF
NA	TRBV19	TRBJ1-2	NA	TGTGCCAGTAGTATCTTTGGACAGCAAGCTAACTATGGCTACACCTTC	CASSIFGQQANYGYTF
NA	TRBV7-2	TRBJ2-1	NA	TGTGCCAGCAGTTTTGACGTTTCCTACAATGAGCAGTTCTTC	CASSFDVSYNEQFF
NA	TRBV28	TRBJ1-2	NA	TGTGCCAGCAGTTTATCGACTGGTGGCTACACCTTC	CASSLSTGGYTF
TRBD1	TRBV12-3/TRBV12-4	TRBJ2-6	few	TGTGCCAGCAGACTGCAGGGGGCTGGGGCCAACGTCCTGACTTTC	CASRLQGAGANVLTF
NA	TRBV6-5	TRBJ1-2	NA	TGTGCCACCAAAAGAGAGACCGGGACGGCTTATGGCTACACCTTC	CATKRETGTAYGYTF
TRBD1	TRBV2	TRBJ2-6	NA	TGTGCCAGCAGTGAAGGTGGGACAGACCCCACTGGGGCCAACGTCCTGACTTTC	CASSEGGTDPTGANVLTF
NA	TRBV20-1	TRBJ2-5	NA	TGCAGTGCTACGGGACCTAGCCAAGAGACCCAGTACTTC	CSATGPSQETQYF
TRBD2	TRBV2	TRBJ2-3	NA	TGTGCCAGCAGGGTGGAACGGGAGGCCACAGATACGCAGTATTTT	CASRVEREATDTQYF
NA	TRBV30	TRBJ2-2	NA	TGTGCCTGGGGAAGGGCCGGGGAGCTGTTTTTT	CAWGRAGELFF
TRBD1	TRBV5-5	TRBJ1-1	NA	TGTGCCAGCAGCTTGGACGGACAGGGTGAAGCTTTCTTT	CASSLDGQGEAFF
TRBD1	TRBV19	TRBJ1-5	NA	TGTGCCAGTAGTGGGACAGGTTCCCAGCCCCAGCATTTT	CASSGTGSQPQHF
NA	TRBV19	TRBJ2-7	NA	TGTGCCAGTAGTAGGGGGGACAGCGGCAGCGTGGCCTACGAGCAGTACTTC	CASSRGDSGSVAYEQYF
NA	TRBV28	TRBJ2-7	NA	TGTGCCAGCAGGGCAGGGTCCACGGGGTACGAGCAGTACTTC	CASRAGSTGYEQYF
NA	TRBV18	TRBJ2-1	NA	TGTGCCAGCTCACCTTTGGGCAATGAGCAGTTCTTC	CASSPLGNEQFF
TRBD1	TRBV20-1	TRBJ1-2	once	TGCAGTGGCTCGACAGGGGACTATGGCTACACCTTC	CSGSTGDYGYTF
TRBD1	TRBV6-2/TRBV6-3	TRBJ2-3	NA	TGTGCCAGCAGTTCCCGGGACAGTCAGATCACAGATACGCAGTATTTT	CASSSRDSQITDTQYF
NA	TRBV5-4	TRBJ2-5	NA	TGTGCCAGCAGCTGGGCCTTCGGCGGCCAAGAGACCCAGTACTTC	CASSWAFGGQETQYF
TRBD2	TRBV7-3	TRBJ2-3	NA	TGTGCCAGCAGCTCAGCTAGCGGGAGTGATACGCAGTATTTT	CASSSASGSDTQYF
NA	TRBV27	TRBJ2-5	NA	TGTGCCAGCAGTCCACGAGGGACCAAGAAATTTCAAGAGACCCAGTACTTC	CASSPRGTKKFQETQYF
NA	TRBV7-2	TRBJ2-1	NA	TGTGCCAGCAGCCCTTCTGGCGGTTACAATGAGCAGTTCTTC	CASSPSGGYNEQFF
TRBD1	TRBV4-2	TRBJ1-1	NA	TGTGCCAGCAGCCAAGCAGGGGGCGGTGGGGGCACTGAAGCTTTCTTT	CASSQAGGGGGTEAFF
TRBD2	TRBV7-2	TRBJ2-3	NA	TGTGCCAGCAGCTCCCCTACGGCTAGCGGGGGGTACACAGATACGCAGTATTTT	CASSSPTASGGYTDTQYF
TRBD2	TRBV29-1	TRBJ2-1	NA	TGCAGCGTTGAAGGGATAGCGGGGGTGTCTTACAATGAGCAGTTCTTC	CSVEGIAGVSYNEQFF
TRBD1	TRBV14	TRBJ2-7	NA	TGTGCCAGCAGCTCCCGGGACAGGGCTTCGGAGCAGTACTTC	CASSSRDRASEQYF
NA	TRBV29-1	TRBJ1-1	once	TGCAGCGTTGCCAGGGGTTTTCTCATGAACACTGAAGCTTTCTTT	CSVARGFLMNTEAFF
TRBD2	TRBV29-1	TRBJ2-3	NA	TGCAGCGGCAAACCTCTAGCGGGAGGCGCAGATACGCAGTATTTT	CSGKPLAGGADTQYF
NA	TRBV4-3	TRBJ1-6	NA	TGCGCCAGCAGCCAAGTCCGGATACATAATGTACCCCTCCACTTT	CASSQVRIHNVPLHF
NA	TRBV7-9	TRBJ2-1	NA	TGTGCCAGCAGCTTAGGAAGCCCGCTCAATGAGCAGTTCTTC	CASSLGSPLNEQFF
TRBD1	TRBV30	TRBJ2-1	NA	TGTGCCTGGAGCCAGGGACAGGGCAATGAGCAGTTCTTC	CAWSQGQGNEQFF
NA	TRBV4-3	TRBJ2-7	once	TGCGCCAGCAGCCAAGCCCCCCGGGCCTCCTACGAGCAGTACTTC	CASSQAPRASYEQYF